The rows below give T cell receptor beta chains drawn from one sample of a study of graft-versus-host responses after intestinal transplantation. TCRdb's copy holds only in-frame clones and misses some; the assay was immunoSEQ multiplex PCR. The sample records some 8,000 clones, approximately 29% being singletons. The sequencing here drew on alloreactive CD4+ T cells from a mixed lymphocyte reaction culture, taken before intestinal transplant. Receptor source: a human patient who received an intestinal transplant. Both conserved end residues are part of each CDR3. D genes are given only for firm matches. Size is omitted from some rows. Given values are once, few, many or a class for expanded clones.

size: .
D: TRBD1
V: TRBV6-1
J: TRBJ2-3
CDR3: CASSVQGTDTQYF
DNA: TGTGCCAGCAGTGTACAGGGGACAGATACGCAGTATTTT

size: .
D: TRBD2
V: TRBV29-1
J: TRBJ2-3
CDR3: CSVAERLAGADTQYF
DNA: TGCAGCGTCGCTGAACGGCTAGCGGGAGCAGATACGCAGTATTTT

size: .
D: .
V: TRBV9
J: TRBJ2-1
CDR3: CASSRNSQNAYNEQFF
DNA: TGTGCCAGCAGCCGAAACAGCCAGAACGCCTACAATGAGCAGTTCTTC

size: .
D: TRBD1
V: TRBV27
J: TRBJ2-7
CDR3: CASSLLGQPYEQYF
DNA: TGTGCCAGCAGTTTATTGGGACAGCCCTACGAGCAGTACTTC

size: few
D: .
V: TRBV5-1
J: TRBJ2-2
CDR3: CASSRTGENTGELFF
DNA: TGCGCCAGCAGCCGAACGGGAGAGAACACCGGGGAGCTGTTTTTT

size: few
D: .
V: TRBV19
J: TRBJ2-5
CDR3: CASSIVVQETQYF
DNA: TGTGCCAGTAGTATTGTAGTCCAAGAGACCCAGTACTTC

size: few
D: .
V: TRBV11-1
J: TRBJ2-1
CDR3: CASSLRSIGEQFF
DNA: TGTGCCAGCAGCCTTCGGTCAATTGGTGAGCAGTTCTTC

size: few
D: TRBD2
V: TRBV6-6
J: TRBJ2-7
CDR3: CASRLSGGPYEQYF
DNA: TGTGCCAGCAGGCTTAGCGGGGGACCCTACGAGCAGTACTTC

size: few
D: TRBD1
V: TRBV6-5
J: TRBJ1-2
CDR3: CASSYSTGGGYTF
DNA: TGTGCCAGCAGTTACTCGACAGGGGGCGGCTACACCTTC

size: .
D: .
V: TRBV6-5
J: TRBJ2-1
CDR3: CASSEMGRRLKQFF
DNA: TGTGCCAGCAGTGAAATGGGGCGGCGGTTAAAGCAGTTCTTC

size: .
D: TRBD1
V: TRBV9
J: TRBJ1-1
CDR3: CASSVGHQGGNTEAFF
DNA: TGTGCCAGCAGCGTAGGCCATCAGGGGGGGAACACTGAAGCTTTCTTT

size: .
D: .
V: TRBV6-5
J: TRBJ2-5
CDR3: CASSEGGLQETQYF
DNA: TGTGCCAGCAGTGAAGGCGGGCTCCAAGAGACCCAGTACTTC

size: .
D: TRBD1
V: TRBV7-6
J: TRBJ1-6
CDR3: CASSSEDRGSSPLHF
DNA: TGTGCCAGCAGCTCAGAGGACAGGGGCTCGTCACCCCTCCACTTT

size: .
D: TRBD2
V: TRBV18
J: TRBJ2-7
CDR3: CASSPTSGTYYEQYF
DNA: TGTGCCAGCTCCCCGACTAGCGGGACTTACTACGAGCAGTACTTC

size: .
D: TRBD2
V: TRBV11-2
J: TRBJ2-5
CDR3: CASSETGLAGEALETQYF
DNA: TGTGCCAGCAGCGAGACCGGACTAGCGGGAGAGGCGTTAGAGACCCAGTACTTC

size: few
D: TRBD2
V: TRBV27
J: TRBJ2-6
CDR3: CASSSYPTLAGASGANVLTF
DNA: TGTGCCAGCAGTTCCTACCCGACACTAGCGGGAGCATCTGGGGCCAACGTCCTGACTTTC

size: few
D: .
V: TRBV2
J: TRBJ1-1
CDR3: CASSGGTPNTEAFF
DNA: TGTGCCAGCAGTGGGGGCACACCGAACACTGAAGCTTTCTTT

size: .
D: .
V: TRBV28
J: TRBJ2-3
CDR3: CASSFSDTQYF
DNA: TGTGCCAGCAGTTTCTCAGATACGCAGTATTTT

size: few
D: .
V: TRBV6-1
J: TRBJ1-1
CDR3: CASSEIPGVPLSTEAFF
DNA: TGTGCCAGCAGTGAAATACCAGGCGTCCCTCTAAGCACTGAAGCTTTCTTT

size: .
D: TRBD1
V: TRBV7-9
J: TRBJ2-7
CDR3: CASSSDSGQGIYEQYF
DNA: TGTGCCAGCAGCTCCGACTCAGGACAGGGCATCTACGAGCAGTACTTC

size: .
D: .
V: TRBV13
J: TRBJ1-1
CDR3: CASSLGAGVNTEAFF
DNA: TGTGCCAGCAGCTTAGGGGCGGGGGTGAACACTGAAGCTTTCTTT

size: medium-sized
D: TRBD1
V: TRBV28
J: TRBJ1-5
CDR3: CASLAGTAAQPQHF
DNA: TGTGCCAGCTTGGCTGGGACAGCGGCGCAGCCCCAGCATTTT

size: medium-sized
D: .
V: TRBV6-4
J: TRBJ2-2
CDR3: CASSVLPTGELFF
DNA: TGTGCCAGCAGTGTCCTTCCCACCGGGGAGCTGTTTTTT

size: .
D: TRBD2
V: TRBV6-4
J: TRBJ2-3
CDR3: CASSRGLAGGDTQYF
DNA: TGTGCCAGCAGCCGGGGACTAGCGGGAGGGGATACGCAGTATTTT

size: medium-sized
D: TRBD2
V: TRBV5-1
J: TRBJ2-1
CDR3: CASSFLAGYNEQFF
DNA: TGCGCCAGCAGCTTCCTAGCGGGCTACAATGAGCAGTTCTTC

size: .
D: .
V: TRBV2
J: TRBJ2-7
CDR3: CASSDEYEQYF
DNA: TGTGCCAGCAGTGACGAGTACGAGCAGTACTTC

size: .
D: TRBD1
V: TRBV2
J: TRBJ1-2
CDR3: CASRVGPRGQGADGYTF
DNA: TGTGCCAGCAGGGTTGGCCCTAGGGGACAGGGGGCGGATGGCTACACCTTC

size: few
D: TRBD1
V: TRBV30
J: TRBJ1-2
CDR3: CACRTGGVGYTF
DNA: TGTGCCTGCCGGACAGGGGGCGTTGGCTACACCTTC

size: once
D: .
V: TRBV28
J: TRBJ1-5
CDR3: CASSSPLTGFYQPQHF
DNA: TGTGCCAGCAGTTCGCCTCTGACAGGCTTTTATCAGCCCCAGCATTTT

size: medium-sized
D: .
V: TRBV28
J: TRBJ1-1
CDR3: CASSLGGVNTEAFF
DNA: TGTGCCAGCAGTTTAGGAGGAGTGAACACTGAAGCTTTCTTT

size: .
D: .
V: TRBV5-1
J: TRBJ2-5
CDR3: CASQRGSEETQYF
DNA: TGCGCCAGCCAACGGGGTTCGGAAGAGACCCAGTACTTC

size: few
D: .
V: TRBV15
J: TRBJ1-1
CDR3: CATSSRDSLEAFF
DNA: TGTGCCACCAGCAGTCGCGACAGTCTTGAAGCTTTCTTT

size: few
D: .
V: TRBV6-6
J: TRBJ1-5
CDR3: CASKEGNSNQPQHF
DNA: TGTGCCAGCAAGGAGGGCAATAGCAATCAGCCCCAGCATTTT

size: few
D: .
V: TRBV6-1
J: TRBJ1-5
CDR3: CASSEALTVYSNQPQHF
DNA: TGTGCCAGCAGTGAAGCGCTGACAGTCTATAGCAATCAGCCCCAGCATTTT

size: few
D: TRBD1
V: TRBV27
J: TRBJ2-7
CDR3: CASSRLQGVRVYEQYF
DNA: TGTGCCAGCAGTCGCTTACAGGGGGTAAGGGTTTACGAGCAGTACTTC

size: .
D: .
V: TRBV21-1
J: TRBJ2-7
CDR3: CASSKGSSGGTYEQYF
DNA: TGTGCCAGCAGCAAAGGGTCTAGCGGGGGGACCTACGAGCAGTACTTC

size: few
D: .
V: TRBV5-4
J: TRBJ2-5
CDR3: CASSLLGAGQETQYF
DNA: TGTGCCAGCAGCTTGTTGGGGGCAGGCCAAGAGACCCAGTACTTC

size: few
D: .
V: TRBV18
J: TRBJ2-3
CDR3: CASSTPRDTQYF
DNA: TGTGCCAGCTCGACACCTCGGGATACGCAGTATTTT

size: .
D: .
V: TRBV6-1
J: TRBJ1-4
CDR3: CATSRGSKLFF
DNA: TGTGCCACTTCCAGGGGCAGCAAACTGTTTTTT

size: .
D: .
V: TRBV21-1
J: TRBJ1-4
CDR3: CASSLPVPRVSATNEKLFF
DNA: TGTGCCAGCAGCCTACCGGTCCCACGGGTCTCTGCAACTAATGAAAAACTGTTTTTT

size: large
D: TRBD1
V: TRBV5-5
J: TRBJ2-3
CDR3: CASSLQGMDTQYF
DNA: TGTGCCAGCAGCTTACAGGGGATGGATACGCAGTATTTT

size: once
D: TRBD2
V: TRBV9
J: TRBJ2-2
CDR3: CASSVALAGGPNGELFF
DNA: TGTGCCAGCAGCGTAGCTCTGGCGGGAGGGCCTAACGGGGAGCTGTTTTTT

size: medium-sized
D: TRBD1
V: TRBV19
J: TRBJ2-1
CDR3: CASSIVRDSYNEQFF
DNA: TGTGCCAGTAGTATCGTCCGGGACAGTTACAATGAGCAGTTCTTC

size: medium-sized
D: .
V: TRBV5-6
J: TRBJ2-2
CDR3: CASSLTSTGELFF
DNA: TGTGCCAGCAGCTTGACTTCCACCGGGGAGCTGTTTTTT

size: few
D: TRBD1
V: TRBV19
J: TRBJ1-2
CDR3: CASSRDRDRRYTF
DNA: TGTGCCAGTAGTAGGGACAGGGACCGCCGCTATACCTTC

size: .
D: .
V: TRBV28
J: TRBJ2-1
CDR3: CASSSGRVKFF
DNA: TGTGCCAGCAGTTCAGGCAGGGTTAAGTTCTTC

size: .
D: TRBD2
V: TRBV11-2
J: TRBJ2-1
CDR3: CASSPTGTSGSNYYNEQFF
DNA: TGTGCCAGCAGCCCGACCGGGACTAGCGGGAGTAACTACTACAATGAGCAGTTCTTC

size: .
D: .
V: TRBV6-1
J: TRBJ2-7
CDR3: CASSDLLSYEQYF
DNA: TGTGCCAGCAGTGACCTTCTTTCCTACGAGCAGTACTTC

size: .
D: .
V: TRBV30
J: TRBJ1-2
CDR3: CAWTEVLREEVGGYTF
DNA: TGTGCCTGGACCGAAGTGTTAAGGGAGGAGGTGGGAGGCTACACCTTC

size: .
D: TRBD1
V: TRBV18
J: TRBJ1-1
CDR3: CASSQGQGAEAFF
DNA: TGTGCCAGCTCCCAAGGACAGGGTGCTGAAGCTTTCTTT

size: few
D: .
V: TRBV4-2
J: TRBJ1-6
CDR3: CASSQEIGGRSPLHF
DNA: TGTGCCAGCAGCCAAGAGATCGGGGGACGATCACCCCTCCACTTT

size: .
D: TRBD2
V: TRBV7-3
J: TRBJ2-1
CDR3: CASSQMGAGGLYNEQFF
DNA: TGTGCCAGCAGCCAAATGGGAGCGGGAGGGCTCTACAATGAGCAGTTCTTC

size: medium-sized
D: TRBD2
V: TRBV6-4
J: TRBJ2-1
CDR3: CASSETSGGYNEQFF
DNA: TGTGCCAGCAGTGAGACTAGCGGGGGCTACAATGAGCAGTTCTTC

size: few
D: .
V: TRBV27
J: TRBJ2-3
CDR3: CASSLSRRNADTQYF
DNA: TGTGCCAGCAGTTTATCGAGGAGAAACGCAGATACGCAGTATTTT

size: few
D: TRBD2
V: TRBV4-1
J: TRBJ2-5
CDR3: CASSQQRGGLETQYF
DNA: TGCGCCAGCAGCCAACAGCGGGGGGGCCTAGAGACCCAGTACTTC